These T cell receptor beta chains were read from a single sample in a study of blood T cells in healthy people across ages. TCRdb reprocessed the 5' RACE reads with MiXCR, giving one entry per CDR3 protein. The repertoire consists of 650,000 to 1,000,000 distinct CDR3 sequences, with around 45% occurring once and the leading ten covering about a sixth. Material for sequencing was blood. These TCRs come from a man aged 80 or over in good health. Both conserved end residues are part of each CDR3. The order of the fields is J gene, D gene, CDR3 length, V gene, clone size, CDR3 protein, CDR3 DNA. A D gene is named only where the DNA matches it firmly. Clone size is not always given. Where it is, it says once, few, many or a class for expanded clones.

>TRBJ2-7|TRBD2|18|TRBV4-2|-
CASSQVSAPSGSSYEQYF
TGTGCCAGCAGCCAAGTGAGCGCCCCTAGCGGAAGCTCCTACGAGCAGTACTTC
>TRBJ1-1|-|13|TRBV5-4|-
CASSWVGGTEAFF
TGTGCCAGCAGCTGGGTGGGAGGCACTGAAGCTTTCTTT
>TRBJ2-1|-|11|TRBV29-1|many
CSVLGGNEQFF
TGCAGCGTTCTCGGGGGCAATGAGCAGTTCTTC
>TRBJ2-3|-|14|TRBV15|few
CATSRDSATDTQYF
TGTGCCACCAGCAGAGATTCGGCCACAGATACGCAGTATTTT
>TRBJ2-7|-|14|TRBV4-3|-
CASSQDPGPHEQYF
TGCGCCAGCAGCCAAGATCCGGGCCCCCACGAGCAGTACTTC
>TRBJ2-2|-|16|TRBV12-3/TRBV12-4|few
CASSSVFGGDTGELFF
TGTGCCAGCAGTTCCGTATTTGGGGGAGACACCGGGGAGCTGTTTTTT
>TRBJ2-7|-|15|TRBV20-1|-
CSARDRGNGYNEQYF
TGCAGTGCTAGAGATAGAGGGAACGGCTACAATGAGCAGTACTTC
>TRBJ2-3|-|14|TRBV10-3|-
CAISESRDTDTQYF
TGTGCCATCAGTGAGTCGCGGGACACAGATACGCAGTATTTT
>TRBJ2-1|-|15|TRBV4-2|-
CASSQAGPRGNEQFF
TGTGCCAGCAGCCAAGCTGGCCCTAGGGGCAATGAGCAGTTCTTC
>TRBJ2-2|-|15|TRBV6-6|few
CASIRPQINTGELFF
TGTGCCAGCATTCGGCCCCAGATCAACACCGGGGAGCTGTTTTTT
>TRBJ2-1|TRBD1|15|TRBV28|-
CASSSLGTDRNEQFF
TGTGCCAGCAGTTCCCTCGGGACAGACCGTAATGAGCAGTTCTTC
>TRBJ1-6|-|15|TRBV20-1|few
CSATPGLGGFSPLHF
TGCAGTGCTACCCCGGGACTGGGGGGGTTCTCACCCCTCCACTTT
>TRBJ2-7|-|13|TRBV7-9|many
CASSLGADNEQYF
TGTGCCAGCAGCTTAGGTGCCGATAACGAGCAGTACTTC
>TRBJ2-5|-|15|TRBV2|-
CASSESQGVLGQQYF
TGTGCCAGCAGTGAATCGCAGGGAGTGCTTGGTCAGCAGTACTTC
>TRBJ2-7|TRBD2|14|TRBV20-1|-
CSARGGGGLLEQYF
TGCAGTGCTAGAGGGGGGGGAGGGCTTCTTGAGCAGTACTTC